This is a list of T cell receptor beta chains from one sample in a study of blood T cell repertoires in COVID-19. Assay: immunoSEQ multiplex PCR; the TCRdb copy retains only in-frame clones and omits some. The sample contains about 180,000 clones, 70% to 90% of which appear only once. Input material: peripheral blood. All receptors come from a man aged 50-59 years with active or convalescent COVID-19. CDR3s include the opening cysteine and the closing phenylalanine or tryptophan. D genes are given only for firm matches. Expanded clones are given a class, and other clones once, few, many or no size at all.

clone size: .
D gene: .
V gene: TRBV6-5
J gene: TRBJ1-6
CDR3 protein: CASSYSQNQNSPLHF
CDR3 DNA: TGTGCCAGCAGTTACTCGCAGAACCAAAATTCACCCCTCCACTTT

clone size: .
D gene: .
V gene: TRBV5-1
J gene: TRBJ2-7
CDR3 protein: CASSLSVSVYEQYF
CDR3 DNA: TGCGCCAGCAGCTTGTCGGTGTCCGTCTACGAGCAGTACTTC

clone size: .
D gene: TRBD1
V gene: TRBV9
J gene: TRBJ1-3
CDR3 protein: CASSVGTGGNTIYF
CDR3 DNA: TGTGCCAGCAGCGTAGGGACAGGGGGAAACACCATATATTTT

clone size: few
D gene: TRBD1
V gene: TRBV3-1/TRBV3-2
J gene: TRBJ1-1
CDR3 protein: CASSRTGRVMNTEAFF
CDR3 DNA: TGTGCCAGCAGCCGGACAGGGCGGGTGATGAACACTGAAGCTTTCTTT

clone size: .
D gene: .
V gene: TRBV15
J gene: TRBJ1-4
CDR3 protein: CATCAQRKGEKLFF
CDR3 DNA: TGTGCCACCTGCGCACAGCGGAAAGGGGAAAAACTGTTTTTT

clone size: .
D gene: .
V gene: TRBV27
J gene: TRBJ1-4
CDR3 protein: CASKNRANEKLFF
CDR3 DNA: TGTGCCAGCAAGAACAGGGCTAATGAAAAACTGTTTTTT

clone size: few
D gene: TRBD2
V gene: TRBV24-1
J gene: TRBJ2-5
CDR3 protein: CATSDHLGGGSGETQYF
CDR3 DNA: TGTGCCACCAGTGATCACCTCGGCGGGGGGTCCGGAGAGACCCAGTACTTC

clone size: few
D gene: TRBD1
V gene: TRBV24-1
J gene: TRBJ1-2
CDR3 protein: CATSDSIPGTGFEGYTF
CDR3 DNA: TGTGCCACCAGTGATAGTATACCCGGGACAGGGTTTGAGGGCTACACCTTC

clone size: .
D gene: .
V gene: TRBV2
J gene: TRBJ1-2
CDR3 protein: CASSDRGKGYTF
CDR3 DNA: TGTGCCAGCAGTGACAGGGGAAAGGGCTACACCTTC

clone size: .
D gene: TRBD2
V gene: TRBV3-1/TRBV3-2
J gene: TRBJ2-7
CDR3 protein: CASSHEAGGGEQYF
CDR3 DNA: TGTGCCAGCAGCCACGAAGCGGGAGGAGGCGAGCAGTACTTC

clone size: .
D gene: TRBD1
V gene: TRBV19
J gene: TRBJ2-2
CDR3 protein: CASSGLGQVTGELFF
CDR3 DNA: TGTGCCAGTAGTGGTCTCGGACAGGTGACCGGGGAGCTGTTTTTT

clone size: .
D gene: .
V gene: TRBV27
J gene: TRBJ1-5
CDR3 protein: CASSLGGGGQPQHF
CDR3 DNA: TGTGCCAGCAGCCTAGGAGGAGGCGGTCAGCCCCAGCATTTT

clone size: .
D gene: TRBD1
V gene: TRBV3-1/TRBV3-2
J gene: TRBJ2-7
CDR3 protein: CASSQASWGDRAYEQYF
CDR3 DNA: TGTGCCAGCAGCCAAGCGTCTTGGGGGGACAGGGCCTACGAGCAGTACTTC

clone size: few
D gene: .
V gene: TRBV6-2/TRBV6-3
J gene: TRBJ1-6
CDR3 protein: CASSSSSPLHF
CDR3 DNA: TGTGCCAGCAGTTCTAGTTCACCCCTCCACTTT

clone size: .
D gene: .
V gene: TRBV4-2
J gene: TRBJ2-3
CDR3 protein: CASSQEEADTQYF
CDR3 DNA: TGTGCCAGCAGCCAAGAGGAGGCAGATACGCAGTATTTT

clone size: .
D gene: .
V gene: TRBV5-6
J gene: TRBJ1-2
CDR3 protein: CASSFQGQTGGYTF
CDR3 DNA: TGTGCCAGCAGCTTTCAGGGACAAACAGGGGGCTACACCTTC

clone size: .
D gene: TRBD1
V gene: TRBV6-6
J gene: TRBJ1-4
CDR3 protein: CASSPGTGGYEKLFF
CDR3 DNA: TGTGCCAGCAGTCCTGGGACAGGGGGTTATGAAAAACTGTTTTTT

clone size: .
D gene: .
V gene: TRBV28
J gene: TRBJ1-4
CDR3 protein: CASSLPHQPKLFF
CDR3 DNA: TGTGCCAGCAGCTTACCACACCAACCAAAACTGTTTTTT

clone size: .
D gene: .
V gene: TRBV5-1
J gene: TRBJ1-1
CDR3 protein: CASSLQGGFEAFF
CDR3 DNA: TGCGCCAGCAGCTTGCAGGGAGGGTTTGAAGCTTTCTTT

clone size: .
D gene: .
V gene: TRBV30
J gene: TRBJ1-2
CDR3 protein: CAWSPQQGTRYTF
CDR3 DNA: TGTGCCTGGAGCCCCCAACAGGGAACGCGCTACACCTTC

clone size: .
D gene: TRBD2
V gene: TRBV7-9
J gene: TRBJ2-7
CDR3 protein: CASSLGTSGSGEQYF
CDR3 DNA: TGTGCCAGCAGCTTAGGAACTAGCGGGAGCGGTGAGCAGTACTTC